What follows describes a single T cell receptor (beta chain). Its antigen remains unidentified. The sample is drawn from a study of T cell repertoires in cytomegalovirus infection. V gave up 1 base and J gave up 0 bases, with 7 bases separating them. CDR1 and CDR2 from the germline V gene are LNHDA and SQIVND (reference sequence). The CDR3 has 15 amino acids. TCRdb analysed the reads with MiXCR anew, one entry per CDR3 protein. Here the sample spans approximately 300,000 distinct CDR3 sequences, roughly 25% being singletons. The specimen comprised cultured PBMCs, sampled from culture after CMV antigen stimulation. This rearrangement joins TRBV19 to TRBJ1-3, with D hard to call. The TCR sequence derives from a human donor in good health (CMV status not recorded). Some clones in this sample may be carry-over from other donors' samples. The CDR3 protein is CASSIASVSGNTIYF. CDR3 coding DNA: TGTGCCAGTAGTATAGCGTCGGTCTCTGGAAACACCATATATTTT.